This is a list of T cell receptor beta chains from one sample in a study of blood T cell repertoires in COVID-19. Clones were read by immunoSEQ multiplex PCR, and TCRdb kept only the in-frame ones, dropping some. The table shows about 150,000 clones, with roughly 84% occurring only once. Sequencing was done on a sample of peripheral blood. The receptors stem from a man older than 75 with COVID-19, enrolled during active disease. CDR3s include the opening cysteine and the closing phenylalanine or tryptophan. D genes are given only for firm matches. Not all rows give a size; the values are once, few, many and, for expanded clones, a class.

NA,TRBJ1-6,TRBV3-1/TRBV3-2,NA,CASSPHGGSPLHF,TGTGCCAGCAGCCCCCATGGGGGGTCACCCCTCCACTTT
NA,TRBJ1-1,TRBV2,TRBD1,CASSERGTGPWDTEAFF,TGTGCCAGCAGTGAGAGAGGGACAGGGCCATGGGACACTGAAGCTTTCTTT
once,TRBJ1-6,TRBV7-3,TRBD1,CASSFTGADSPLHF,TGTGCCAGCAGCTTTACAGGGGCTGATTCACCCCTCCACTTT
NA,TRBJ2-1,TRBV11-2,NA,CASSLGSPLGGDEQFF,TGTGCCAGCAGCTTAGGCTCCCCTTTAGGGGGAGATGAGCAGTTCTTC
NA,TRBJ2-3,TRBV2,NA,CASRVRALQGDTQYF,TGTGCCAGCAGAGTCCGGGCCCTCCAGGGAGATACGCAGTATTTT
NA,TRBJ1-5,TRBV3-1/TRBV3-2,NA,CASSQDHRDQPQHF,TGTGCCAGCAGCCAAGATCACCGGGATCAGCCCCAGCATTTT
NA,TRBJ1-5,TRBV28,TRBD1,CASSLFGRGPQPQHF,TGTGCCAGCAGTTTATTCGGCAGGGGGCCTCAGCCCCAGCATTTT
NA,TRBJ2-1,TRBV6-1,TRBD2,CASSEGGPSYNEQFF,TGTGCCAGCAGTGAGGGAGGGCCCTCCTACAATGAGCAGTTCTTC
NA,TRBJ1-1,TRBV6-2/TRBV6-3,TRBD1,CASSYSGTDGRTEAFF,TGTGCCAGCAGTTACTCTGGGACAGATGGAAGGACTGAAGCTTTCTTT
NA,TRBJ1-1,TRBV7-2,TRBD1,CASSLARGLGTEAFF,TGTGCCAGCAGCTTAGCGAGGGGGCTCGGCACTGAAGCTTTCTTT
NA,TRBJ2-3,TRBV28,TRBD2,CASSRPSGGGTDTQYF,TGTGCCAGCAGCCGACCTAGCGGGGGGGGGACAGATACGCAGTATTTT
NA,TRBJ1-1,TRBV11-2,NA,CASSLGRVNTEAFF,TGTGCCAGCAGCTTGGGCAGAGTTAACACTGAAGCTTTCTTT
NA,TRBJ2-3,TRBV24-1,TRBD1,CATSDTSGTGESTDTQYF,TGTGCCACCAGTGATACCTCCGGGACAGGGGAAAGCACAGATACGCAGTATTTT
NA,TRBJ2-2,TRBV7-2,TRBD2,CASSPRLAGGAATGELFF,TGTGCCAGCAGCCCCAGACTAGCGGGGGGAGCGGCCACCGGGGAGCTGTTTTTT
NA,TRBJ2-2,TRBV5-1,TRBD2,CASSERTSGGGPGELFF,TGCGCCAGCAGCGAACGGACTAGCGGCGGGGGCCCCGGGGAGCTGTTTTTT
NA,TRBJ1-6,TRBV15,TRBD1,CATRQGGGPFPLHF,TGTGCCACAAGACAGGGCGGGGGGCCCTTCCCCCTCCACTTT
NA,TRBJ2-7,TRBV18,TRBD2,CASSPPTSGGHSYEQYF,TGTGCCAGCTCACCCCCTACTAGCGGGGGGCATTCCTACGAGCAGTACTTC
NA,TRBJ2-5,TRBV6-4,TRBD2,CASSDPTSGGDQSQETQYF,TGTGCCAGCAGTGACCCTACTAGCGGGGGAGACCAAAGCCAAGAGACCCAGTACTTC
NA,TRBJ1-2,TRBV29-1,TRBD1,CSVEVTGGRGYTF,TGCAGCGTTGAAGTCACAGGGGGAAGGGGCTACACCTTC
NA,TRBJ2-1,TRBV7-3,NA,CASSPDRDEQFF,TGTGCCAGCAGTCCCGATCGGGATGAGCAGTTCTTC
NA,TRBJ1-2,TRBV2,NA,CASSDGGRRLYGYTF,TGTGCCAGCAGTGATGGTGGGAGACGTCTCTATGGCTACACCTTC
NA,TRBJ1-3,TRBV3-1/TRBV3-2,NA,CASSPGGPGNTIYF,TGTGCCAGCAGCCCGGGGGGTCCTGGAAACACCATATATTTT
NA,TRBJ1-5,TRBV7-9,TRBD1,CASSRGLMTGAHQPQHF,TGTGCCAGCAGCCGAGGCTTGATGACAGGGGCCCATCAGCCCCAGCATTTT
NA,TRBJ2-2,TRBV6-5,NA,CASRRGNTGELFF,TGTGCCAGCCGTAGGGGGAACACCGGGGAGCTGTTTTTT
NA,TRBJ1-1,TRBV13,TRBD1,CASSSDPTGTTEAFF,TGTGCCAGCAGCTCTGACCCGACAGGGACCACTGAAGCTTTCTTT
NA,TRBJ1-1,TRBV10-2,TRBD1,CASSGTGSANTEAFF,TGCGCCAGCAGTGGGACAGGGAGTGCGAACACTGAAGCTTTCTTT
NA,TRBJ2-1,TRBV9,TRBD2,CASSVEGAGGQFYNEQFF,TGTGCCAGCAGCGTAGAGGGAGCGGGGGGCCAGTTCTACAATGAGCAGTTCTTC
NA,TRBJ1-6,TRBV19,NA,CASSIASSYNSPLHF,TGTGCCAGTAGTATCGCCAGCTCCTATAATTCACCCCTCCACTTT
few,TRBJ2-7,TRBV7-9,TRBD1,CASSPWTGDSEQYF,TGTGCCAGCAGCCCTTGGACAGGGGATAGCGAGCAGTACTTC
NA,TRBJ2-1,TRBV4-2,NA,CASSQPGQNNEQFF,TGTGCCAGCAGCCAACCCGGACAAAACAATGAGCAGTTCTTC
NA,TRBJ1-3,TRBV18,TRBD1,CASSGTASGNTIYF,TGTGCCAGCTCCGGGACAGCCTCTGGAAACACCATATATTTT
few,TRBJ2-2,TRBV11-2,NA,CATRTFLQRNPGELFF,TGTGCCACCCGGACATTTTTACAGCGAAACCCCGGGGAGCTGTTTTTT
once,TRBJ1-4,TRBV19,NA,CASSIALAAGGEKLFF,TGTGCCAGTAGTATAGCCCTAGCGGCGGGGGGCGAAAAACTGTTTTTT
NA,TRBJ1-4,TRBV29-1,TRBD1,CSANRGSGEKLFF,TGCAGCGCCAACAGGGGCTCGGGTGAAAAACTGTTTTTT
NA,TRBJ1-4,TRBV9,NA,CASSVDAWAREKLFF,TGTGCCAGCAGCGTAGACGCCTGGGCTCGGGAAAAACTGTTTTTT
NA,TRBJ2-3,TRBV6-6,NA,CASSTTGGDTQYF,TGTGCCAGCAGTACGACAGGCGGAGATACGCAGTATTTT
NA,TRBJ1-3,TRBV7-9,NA,CASSLSGNTIYF,TGTGCCAGCAGCTTATCAGGAAACACCATATATTTT
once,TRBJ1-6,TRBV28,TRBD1,CASTPGTAYSPLHF,TGTGCCAGCACCCCGGGGACAGCATATTCACCCCTCCACTTT
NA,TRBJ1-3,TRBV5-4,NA,CASSLTATPGNTIYF,TGTGCCAGCAGCTTGACAGCAACCCCTGGAAACACCATATATTTT
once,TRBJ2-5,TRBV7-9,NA,CASSETGTKTQYF,TGTGCCAGCAGCGAAACAGGGACTAAGACCCAGTACTTC
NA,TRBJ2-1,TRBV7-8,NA,CASSLALLGGGSYNEQFF,TGTGCCAGCAGCTTAGCGCTACTAGGGGGGGGTTCCTACAATGAGCAGTTCTTC
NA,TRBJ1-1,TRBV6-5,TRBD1,CASLAGGNTEAFF,TGTGCCAGCCTAGCAGGGGGGAACACTGAAGCTTTCTTT
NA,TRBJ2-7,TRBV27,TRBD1,CASRAGTADYEQYF,TGTGCCAGCAGGGCCGGGACAGCGGACTACGAGCAGTACTTC
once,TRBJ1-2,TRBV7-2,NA,CASSPGHLLGYTF,TGTGCCAGCAGCCCGGGACACTTACTAGGCTACACCTTC
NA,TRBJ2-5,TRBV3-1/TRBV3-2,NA,CASSLAQWETQYF,TGTGCCAGCAGCCTTGCACAGTGGGAGACCCAGTACTTC
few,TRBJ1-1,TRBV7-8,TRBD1,CASSPRTGIEAFF,TGTGCCAGCAGCCCGAGGACAGGGATTGAAGCTTTCTTT
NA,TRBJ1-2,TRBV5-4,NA,CASSSGLGGGYGYTF,TGTGCCAGCAGCTCTGGACTGGGGGGGGGCTATGGCTACACCTTC
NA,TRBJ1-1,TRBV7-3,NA,CASSLTGDTEAFF,TGTGCCAGCAGCTTAACAGGGGACACTGAAGCTTTCTTT